The clone carrying this T cell receptor (beta chain) was counted a few times. The antigen remains undetermined. This entry is derived from a study of T-cell memory formation after mild COVID-19. The overall study: Largely donor-specific TCR clusters were found. Study-wide findings and caveats: Clones contracting over day 15 to 85 were CD4/CD8 balanced, with later expanders leaning CD4+. The authors left the SARS-CoV-2 specificity of second-wave clones peaking on day 37 unconfirmed.

Amplification by 5'RACE using constant-segment primers produced TCR alpha and TCR beta cDNA libraries that carried sample barcodes and UMIs. Using its own MiXCR run on the 5' RACE reads, TCRdb lists one record per CDR3 protein. This sample has 350,000 to 450,000 distinct CDR3 sequences; about 19% occur once, and the top ten carry more than 8%. This receptor was taken from an adult woman who had mild COVID-19 (a few samples of this study predate the infection). Cell type and time point are not known. Sequenced input: PBMCs or a T cell subset sorted from them (not recorded which).

Here the CDR3 reads CASSPQAGVTEAFF. In DNA form, the CDR3 reads TGTGCCAGCAGCCCCCAGGCAGGAGTCACTGAAGCTTTCTTT. This chain links TRBV7-3 with TRBJ1-1; D remains ambiguous. In germline, CDR1 is SGHTA, CDR2 FQGTGA. The CDR3 extends over 14 amino acids. Trimming took 5 bases from V and 4 from J, leaving 14 bases between them.